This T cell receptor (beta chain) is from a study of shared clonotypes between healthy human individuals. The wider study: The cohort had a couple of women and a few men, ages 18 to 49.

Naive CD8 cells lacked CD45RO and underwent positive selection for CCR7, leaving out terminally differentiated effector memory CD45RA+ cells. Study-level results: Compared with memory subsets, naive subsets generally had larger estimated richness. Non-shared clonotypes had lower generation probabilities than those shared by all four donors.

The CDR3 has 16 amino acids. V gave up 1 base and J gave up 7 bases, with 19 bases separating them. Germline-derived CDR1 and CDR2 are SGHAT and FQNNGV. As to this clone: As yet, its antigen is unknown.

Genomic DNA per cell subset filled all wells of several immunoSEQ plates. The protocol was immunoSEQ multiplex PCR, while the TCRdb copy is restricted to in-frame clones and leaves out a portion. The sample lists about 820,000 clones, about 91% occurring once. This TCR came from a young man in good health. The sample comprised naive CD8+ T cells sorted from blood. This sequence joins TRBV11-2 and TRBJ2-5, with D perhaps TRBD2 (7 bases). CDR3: CASSLGTESREGTQYF. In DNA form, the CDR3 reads TGTGCCAGCAGCTTAGGGACAGAATCTAGGGAGGGGACCCAGTACTTC.